This T cell receptor beta chain emerged from a study of blood T cell repertoires in COVID-19. Across the study: Nucleic acid was either cDNA or gDNA, and it came from T cells, B-cell-depleted T cells, or PBMCs.

This CDR3 spans 18 amino acids. CDR1 and CDR2 from the germline V gene are SGHRS and YFSETQ. Trimming at V came to 4 bases and at J to 6 bases, leaving 10 bases not matched to a gene. Profiled with immunoSEQ multiplex PCR; TCRdb holds only in-frame clones, not every one. Of approximately 94,000 clones in the sample, 80% to 95% are singletons; the top ten hold around 3.9%. The clonotype originates from a woman aged 50 to 60 in a cohort sampled during active COVID-19. The sample taken for sequencing was peripheral blood. This rearrangement joins TRBV5-1 to TRBJ2-1; 16 bases match TRBD2. DNA of the CDR3: TGCGCCAGCAGCGTACCGGGGACTAGCGGGGGGGCTGGCAATGAGCAGTTCTTC. Translation: CASSVPGTSGGAGNEQFF. Filled out from reference TRBV5-1 and TRBJ2-1, the complete variable domain reads KAGVTQTPRYLIKTRGQQVTLSCSPISGHRSVSWYQQTPGQGLQFLFEYFSETQRNKGNFPGRFSGRQFSNSRSEMNVSTLELGDSALYLCASSVPGTSGGAGNEQFFGPGTRLTVL.